The 24 T cell receptor beta chains below come from one sample, sequenced in a study of T-cell memory formation after mild COVID-19. TCRdb re-called the 5' RACE reads with MiXCR, one entry per CDR3 protein. The repertoire holds 250,000 to 400,000 distinct CDR3 sequences, with about 13% as singletons. The specimen was PBMCs or a T cell subset sorted from them (not recorded which). These receptors all come from a young man who had mild COVID-19 (a few samples of this study predate the infection). Cell type and time point are not known.

The chain has TRBV5-1 and TRBJ2-7; a weak D match, TRBD2 (5 bases). This CDR3 contains 13 residues. Per germline, CDR1 SGHRS and CDR2 YFSETQ. The V and J ends lost 4 bases and 7 bases respectively, with 15 bases between them. The CDR3 reads CASSVLAWPEQYV. The CDR3 DNA follows: TGCGCCAGCAGCGTGTTAGCGTGGCCGGAGCAGTACGTC.

This clonotype was counted ten times or more. The rearrangement joins TRBV5-1 to TRBJ2-5; D gene ambiguous. CDR1 and CDR2 (germline): SGHRS, YFSETQ. This CDR3 contains 12 residues. The V end lost 2 bases, the J end lost 1 base, and 3 bases lay between the germline ends. CDR3 DNA sequence: TGCGCCAGCAGCTTCCCCCAAGAGACCCAGTACTTC. It encodes CASSFPQETQYF.

V gene TRBV2 combines with J gene TRBJ2-3; D call uncertain. The V end lost 4 bases, the J end lost 1 base, and 3 bases lay between the germline ends. This CDR3 region has 12 residues. CDR1 is SNHLY and CDR2 is FYNNEI in the germline V gene. CDR3 sequence reads: CASSAGTDTQYF. DNA for the CDR3: TGTGCCAGCAGTGCCGGCACAGATACGCAGTATTTT.

The chain carries TRBV7-9 and TRBJ1-4; D is perhaps TRBD1 (6 bases). V was shortened by 6 bases and J by 4 bases, with 15 bases between the two germline ends. The CDR3 loop spans 15 amino acids. Germline V lookup: CDR1 SEHNR, CDR2 FQNEAQ (reference sequence). The CDR3: CASSAPGAFNEKLFF. The CDR3 DNA is TGTGCCAGCAGTGCTCCAGGGGCCTTTAATGAAAAACTGTTTTTT.

J is TRBJ1-1 and V is TRBV5-1; D not resolved. The germline V and J ends were trimmed by 3 bases and 0 bases, with 9 bases remaining between them. This CDR3 spans 14 amino acids. Germline V gene lookup returns CDR1 SGHRS and CDR2 YFSETQ. In nucleotides, the CDR3 is TGCGCCAGCAGCTCGGGCGTGCTGAACACTGAAGCTTTCTTT. Translated: CASSSGVLNTEAFF.

The gene calls are TRBV12-5 and TRBJ2-6; no firm D call. CDR1 LGHNT and CDR2 FRNRAP come from the germline V gene. This CDR3 has 14 amino acids. V was trimmed by 7 bases and J by 2 bases, leaving 9 bases between them. CDR3 amino acids: CASAPWTGANVLTF. The CDR3 bases are TGTGCTAGTGCGCCGTGGACTGGGGCCAACGTCCTGACTTTC.

The chain couples TRBV5-6 to TRBJ2-5, with 10 nucleotides matching TRBD1. The CDR3 totals 16 residues. The V and J ends lost 4 bases and 1 base, in that order; junction bases with no gene match: 7. In germline, CDR1 is SGHDT, CDR2 YYEEEE. CDR3 loop: CASSRAWDRGQETQYF. The CDR3 region has the DNA TGTGCCAGCAGCCGGGCCTGGGACAGGGGCCAAGAGACCCAGTACTTC.

This clonotype has a count of ten or more. The J gene is TRBJ1-5, the V gene TRBV14; D remains unclear. Germline CDR1 reads SGHDN; CDR2 reads FVKESK. Trimming stripped 1 base from V and 3 bases from J, with 4 bases between. This CDR3 comprises 13 residues. The CDR3 loop reads CASSQGPNQPQHF. Here the CDR3 DNA reads TGTGCCAGCAGCCAAGGCCCCAATCAGCCCCAGCATTTT.

In the case of this clonotype: One end of the junction is discordant with germline, which a read error may explain. This sequence joins TRBV28 and TRBJ2-3; 9 bases align to TRBD2. This CDR3 has 14 amino acids. Germline lookup yields CDR1 MDHEN and CDR2 SYDVKM. CDR3 amino acids: CASSQAGGTDTQYF. For the CDR3, the DNA is TGTGCCAGCAGTCAAGCGGGGGGCACGGATACGCAGTATTTT.

This clonotype was picked up many times. This chain connects TRBV12-3 or TRBV12-4 to TRBJ2-1; 12 positions agree with TRBD2. This CDR3 comprises 14 residues. J gave up 5 bases and V 6 bases, and 2 bases lay outside the gene matches. CDR3 in DNA: TGTGCCAGCAGCTGGACTAGCGGGGACAATGAGCAGTTCTTC. It specifies CASSWTSGDNEQFF.

This clonotype was seen repeatedly, ten times or more. This chain uses TRBV5-1 with TRBJ2-3; 10 bases match TRBD1. The germline V gene encodes CDR1 SGHRS and CDR2 YFSETQ. The CDR3 length is 16 residues. The J segment lost 1 base and the V segment lost 4 bases, leaving 6 bases of the junction unmatched. This CDR3 reads CASSPGTGVRTDTQYF. CDR3 bases: TGCGCCAGCAGCCCGGGGACAGGGGTACGCACAGATACGCAGTATTTT.

This clonotype turned up a few times. The rearrangement links TRBV4-1 to TRBJ1-6, with 7 bases fitting TRBD1. Per the germline V gene, CDR1 is MGHRA and CDR2 is YSYEKL. Trimming at V came to 6 bases and at J to 5 bases, leaving 7 bases not matched to a gene. The CDR3 totals 15 residues. CDR3 region: CASSNRGTDNSPLHF. DNA for the CDR3: TGCGCCAGCAGTAACCGGGGGACAGATAATTCACCCCTCCACTTT.

This clonotype was seen more than once but under ten times. The chain uses TRBV6-5 and TRBJ2-5; D unclear. The germline CDR1 and CDR2 sequences are MNHEY and SVGAGI. Between the trimmed V and J ends, which lost 0 bases and 0 bases, there was a span of 11 bases. There are 16 residues in the CDR3. The chain's CDR3 is CASSYSRLSHQETQYF. The DNA for the CDR3 is TGTGCCAGCAGTTACTCGAGGCTCTCGCACCAAGAGACCCAGTACTTC.

The chain carries TRBV6-1 and TRBJ1-2, with D perhaps matching TRBD1 (5 bases). The CDR3 sequence is 14 residues long. Deletions cut 7 bases from V and 4 bases from J, with 16 bases between. Germline CDR1 is MNHNS and CDR2 is SASEGT. As DNA, the CDR3 is TGTGCCAGCATCCAAGGAGGGGCGGGCTATGGCTACACCTTC. Translated: CASIQGGAGYGYTF.

The chain combines TRBV6-1 with TRBJ1-5; D not certain. This CDR3 spans 13 amino acids. Germline values: CDR1 MNHNS, CDR2 SASEGT. Trimming took off 1 base at V and 7 bases at J, with 8 bases between the two ends. The CDR3 protein is CASSEGDGQPQHF. CDR3 sequence (DNA): TGTGCCAGCAGTGAAGGTGACGGGCAGCCCCAGCATTTT.

This clonotype was seen only a few times. DNA of the CDR3: TGTGCCAGCAGTTGGAACAGCAACTATGGCTACACCTTC. Translation gives CASSWNSNYGYTF. The V and J genes are TRBV12-3 or TRBV12-4 and TRBJ1-2; the D is unclear. This CDR3 contains 13 residues. V lost 4 bases and J lost 2, with 8 bases in between.

This clonotype was counted between two and nine times. This chain links TRBV27 with TRBJ2-2; D is tentatively TRBD1 or TRBD2 (5 bases each). The V gene lost 7 bases and the J gene lost 4 bases, with 13 bases spanning the gap. The CDR3 spans 14 residues. Germline V CDR1 and CDR2: MNHEY, SMNVEV (reference sequence). Here the CDR3 DNA reads TGTGCCAGCAAAGGGACCGCGGGCACCGGGGAGCTGTTTTTT. Encoded protein: CASKGTAGTGELFF.

This clonotype turned up a few times. This chain joins TRBV7-9 and TRBJ1-3, with D perhaps TRBD1 (6 bases). CDR3 size: 15 residues. CDR1 is SEHNR and CDR2 is FQNEAQ in the germline V gene (reference sequence). Trimming left V 6 bases short and J 0 bases short, with 12 bases between. CDR3: CASSTGTTSGNTIYF. CDR3 in DNA: TGTGCCAGCAGTACCGGGACAACCTCTGGAAACACCATATATTTT.

This clonotype has just a few counts. The CDR3, as DNA: TGTGCCAGCAGCTCCGGGGCGAGCGGGGCCTCCTACAATGAGCAGTTCTTC. This encodes CASSSGASGASYNEQFF. V is TRBV11-3 and J is TRBJ2-1; TRBD2 matches at 7 bases. Germline lookup yields CDR1 SGHNT and CDR2 YENEEA. The V gene end was trimmed by 4 bases and the J gene end by 0 bases; junction bases not matched to a gene: 9. The CDR3 loop spans 17 amino acids.

This clonotype was found a few times. V and J are TRBV9 and TRBJ2-2; D is possibly TRBD2 (7 bases). CDR3 length: 17 amino acids. The V end lost 6 bases, the J end lost 2 bases, and 20 bases lay between the germline ends. Per germline, CDR1 SGDLS and CDR2 YYNGEE. CDR3 DNA: TGTGCCAGCACCCCCCGGGGGGCTGACGTAAACACCGGGGAGCTGTTTTTT. Encoded protein: CASTPRGADVNTGELFF. Looking up the rest from reference TRBV9 and TRBJ2-2 gives the full variable domain: DSGVTQTPKHLITATGQRVTLRCSPRSGDLSVYWYQQSLDQGLQFLIQYYNGEERAKGNILERFSAQQFPDLHSELNLSSLELGDSALYFCASTPRGADVNTGELFFGEGSRLTVL.

About this clonotype itself: One junction end disagrees with the germline gene, perhaps due to a read error. This chain links TRBV3-1 with TRBJ2-3; 8 nucleotides align to TRBD1. Germline CDR1 reads LGHDT; CDR2 reads YNNKEL (reference sequence). The CDR3 has 14 residues. CDR3 sequence: CASSPSHPTGVKVF. In DNA, the CDR3 is TGTGCCAGCAGCCCCTCTCATCCGACAGGGGTAAAAGTCTTT.

This clonotype was seen only a few times. The chain links TRBV3-1 to TRBJ2-7; TRBD1 matches 7 bases. The CDR3 is made up of 14 amino acids. V shed 5 bases, J shed 5 bases, and the junction held 9 bases outside the gene matches. In germline, CDR1 is LGHDT, CDR2 YNNKEL (reference sequence). The CDR3 is CASSRGHRGHEQYF. The CDR3 DNA reads TGTGCCAGCAGCAGAGGACACAGGGGCCACGAGCAGTACTTC.

The chain couples TRBV20-1 to TRBJ2-7; TRBD1 is a possible D gene (5 bases). Germline V gene lookup returns CDR1 DFQATT and CDR2 SNEGSKA (reference sequence). V dropped 4 bases and J dropped 4 bases, with 11 bases sitting between them. This CDR3 region has 12 residues. The CDR3 coding sequence is TGCAGTGCTATGGATGGGGCTTACGAGCAGTACTTC. Its translation: CSAMDGAYEQYF.

This clonotype was picked up many times. The rearrangement uses TRBV7-2 and TRBJ2-7; TRBD1 or TRBD2 may be the D gene (7 bases each). Trimming pared 4 bases from V and 6 bases from J, leaving 13 bases between. Germline V gene data show CDR1 as SGHTA and CDR2 as FQGNSA. The CDR3 spans 13 residues. Here the CDR3 reads CASSSQGGLEQYV. The CDR3 coding sequence is TGTGCCAGCAGCTCCCAGGGGGGGCTCGAGCAGTACGTC.